Detailed here is one T cell receptor beta chain. Deletions cut 0 bases from V and 8 bases from J, with 13 bases between. This CDR3 region has 15 residues. Germline CDR1 and CDR2: LGHDT and YNNKEL (reference sequence). The data are from a study of blood T cell repertoires in COVID-19. Overall study context: Sites in the United States, Italy and Spain provided acute and convalescent COVID-19 samples.

In the authors' workflow: Amplification of reference gene primers was used by the study to estimate nucleated cell counts. Here immunoSEQ multiplex PCR was the method, and the copy in TCRdb shows in-frame clones only, minus some. From that table come the V and J calls and clone size; the DNA was used to work out D and trimming. This sample yields about 150,000 clones, of which roughly nine tenths are seen a single time; 2.4% belongs to the top ten. The origin of this receptor is a woman aged 70-85 years with acute or convalescent COVID-19. The chain joins TRBV3-1 (or the pseudogene TRBV3-2) to TRBJ1-4; D remains ambiguous. Sequenced input: peripheral blood. Here the CDR3 DNA reads TGTGCCAGCAGCCAAGATTGGAGTTTTGGAGAAAAACTGTTTTTT. This gives the protein CASSQDWSFGEKLFF.